A single sample gave rise to the 12 T cell receptor beta chains below, sequenced in a study of blood T cells in healthy people across ages. It was with a sample-barcoded 5' primer and a J-beta primer mix that a second PCR of about 6 to 12 cycles was run. TCRdb recomputed calls from the 5' RACE reads with MiXCR, one row per CDR3 protein. The table shows about 730,000 distinct CDR3 sequences, with around 40% occurring only once. Sequenced: blood. The receptors here all came from a woman aged 60 to 75 in good health.

The V and J genes are TRBV12-3 or TRBV12-4 and TRBJ2-5, with D perhaps TRBD1 or TRBD2 (5 bases each). TRBJ2-1 matches the DNA end more closely, so the J call is doubtful. CDR3 size: 14 residues. The CDR3 spells CASRSDLFQGTQFF. CDR3 bases: TGTGCCAGCAGATCGGACCTCTTCCAAGGGACCCAGTTCTTC.

The sample holds a few counts of this clonotype. V and J are TRBV6-4 and TRBJ2-1, with a weak D call TRBD2 (6 bases). The CDR3 contains 16 residues. V shed 6 bases and J shed 0 bases, with 15 bases lying between them. Germline CDR1 reads MRHNA; CDR2 reads SNTAGT. The CDR3 is CASSRGASSSYNEQFF. The CDR3 DNA is TGTGCCAGCAGCCGCGGGGCTTCGAGCTCCTACAATGAGCAGTTCTTC.

This clonotype was found a few times. The chain carries TRBV6-6 and TRBJ2-5, with D perhaps TRBD1 (5 bases). The CDR3 extends over 11 amino acids. Per the germline V gene, CDR1 is MNHNY and CDR2 is SVGAGI (reference sequence). Deletions cut 7 bases from V and 11 bases from J, with 14 bases between. CDR3 in DNA: TGTGCCAGCACTAATGACAGACAACAGTACTTC. This encodes CASTNDRQQYF.

This clonotype showed up many times. The V call is TRBV3-1, the J call TRBJ1-1; no reliable D call. The germline V gene encodes CDR1 LGHDT and CDR2 YNNKEL (reference sequence). V was pared by 1 base and J by 0 bases, with 12 bases between. This CDR3 spans 16 amino acids. The CDR3 DNA follows: TGTGCCAGCAGCCAAGGAGCCAGGTATTTGAACACTGAAGCTTTCTTT. The encoded protein is CASSQGARYLNTEAFF.

Worth noting for this clonotype: This may come from a read error, since a much larger clone is one base off. The CDR3 sequence: CASSQVERSYEQYF. CDR3 sequence (DNA): TGTGCCAGCAGCCAAGTTGAGAGGTCCTACGAGCAGTACTTC. The V call is TRBV4-2, the J call TRBJ2-7; D ambiguous. Trimming took 1 base from V and 1 from J, leaving 8 bases between them. From germline, CDR1 is LGHNA and CDR2 YNFKEQ. The CDR3 covers 14 residues.

This clonotype was observed a few times. The chain links TRBV7-9 to TRBJ1-4, with D unresolved. The CDR3 spans 17 residues. Germline V lookup: CDR1 SEHNR, CDR2 FQNEAQ (reference sequence). Trimming took 3 bases from V and 1 from J, leaving 15 bases between them. CDR3 protein: CASSLTDFGITNEKLFF. In nucleotides, the CDR3 is TGTGCCAGCAGCTTGACGGACTTTGGTATAACTAATGAAAAACTGTTTTTT.

This chain uses TRBV10-3 with TRBJ1-6; unclear D gene. Germline CDR1 and CDR2: ENHRY and SYGVKD. Deletions cut 4 bases from V and 9 bases from J, with 16 bases between. This CDR3 has 15 residues. CDR3 residues: CAISATDRQGSPLHF. In DNA, the CDR3 is TGTGCCATCAGTGCTACGGACCGACAAGGTTCACCCCTCCACTTT.

This clonotype was counted only a few times. The gene calls are TRBV6-1 and TRBJ1-1; D is unresolved. The V gene lost 1 base and the J gene lost 0 bases, with 6 bases spanning the gap. CDR3 size: 14 residues. Germline CDR1 reads MNHNS; CDR2 reads SASEGT. The CDR3 nucleotides read TGTGCCAGCAGTGAAGGACACTTGAACACTGAAGCTTTCTTT. Amino acid sequence: CASSEGHLNTEAFF.

This clonotype was observed a handful of times. The V and J genes are TRBV12-3 or TRBV12-4 and TRBJ1-4; 10 nucleotides agree with TRBD1. The CDR3 consists of 14 residues. Trimming took 4 bases from V and 8 from J; bases not matched to a gene: 4. CDR3: CASSSGTGVEKLFF. The CDR3 region has the DNA TGTGCCAGCAGTTCCGGGACAGGGGTGGAAAAACTGTTTTTT.

The genes are TRBV5-1 and TRBJ1-2; 7 bases align to TRBD1. V gave up 7 bases and J gave up 3 bases; unmatched junction bases: 12. From germline, CDR1 is SGHRS and CDR2 YFSETQ. The CDR3 totals 15 residues. CDR3 in DNA: TGCGCCAGCGCCGGGGGTGGGACAGAGTACTATGGCTACACCTTC. This sequence encodes CASAGGGTEYYGYTF.

The V and J genes are TRBV15 and TRBJ1-5, with TRBD1 as a possible D gene (6 bases). The length of the CDR3 is 17 residues. Trimming stripped 3 bases from V and 3 bases from J, with 18 bases between. In germline, CDR1 is LNHNV, CDR2 YYDKDF (reference sequence). The CDR3 protein is CATSSGGMGQYNQPQHF. CDR3 in DNA: TGTGCCACCAGCAGCGGTGGAATGGGACAATACAATCAGCCCCAGCATTTT.

The genes are TRBV7-9 and TRBJ1-5; D ambiguous. This CDR3 region has 14 residues. Germline CDR1 SEHNR, CDR2 FQNEAQ (reference sequence). V was clipped by 4 bases and J by 3 bases, with 10 bases between them. CDR3 in DNA: TGTGCCAGCAGCTCCCTCTGGGTCAATCAGCCCCAGCATTTT. This encodes CASSSLWVNQPQHF.